The 20 T cell receptor beta chains listed next were all sequenced from one sample in a study of siplizumab effects on memory and regulatory T cells. Measured with immunoSEQ multiplex PCR; TCRdb has only the in-frame clones, and not every one. This sample yields some 56,000 clones, of which 95% to 98% are seen a single time; 0.95% to 1.4% belongs to the top ten. The sample taken for sequencing was naive CD8+ T cells sorted from blood. Receptors originate from a human donor in good health.

This chain uses TRBV7-2 with TRBJ2-3; D perhaps matches TRBD2 (5 bases). Germline loops: CDR1 SGHTA, CDR2 FQGNSA. This CDR3 is built from 13 residues. Trimming removed 6 bases at V and 8 bases at J, with 15 bases between. The CDR3 loop is CASSFEGSRTQYF. The CDR3 DNA is TGTGCCAGCAGTTTCGAGGGAAGCCGTACGCAGTATTTT. Full variable domain (outside the CDR3, taken from reference TRBV7-2 and TRBJ2-3): GAGVSQSPSNKVTEKGKDVELRCDPISGHTALYWYRQSLGQGLEFLIYFQGNSAPDKSGLPSDRFSAERTGGSVSTLTIQRTQQEDSAVYLCASSFEGSRTQYFGPGTRLTVL.

V and J are TRBV7-3 and TRBJ2-7, with D hard to call. Germline CDR1 is SGHTA and CDR2 is FQGTGA. Trimming cost V 7 bases and J 0 bases, with 13 bases left between them. This CDR3 has 14 amino acids. The CDR3 region is CASKGDADSYEQYF. The DNA of the CDR3 is TGTGCCAGCAAGGGTGACGCAGACTCCTACGAGCAGTACTTC.

The J gene is TRBJ2-1, the V gene TRBV7-3; D call uncertain. V was clipped by 1 base and J by 7 bases, with 11 bases between them. CDR3 size: 14 residues. The germline V gene encodes CDR1 SGHTA and CDR2 FQGTGA. The CDR3 coding sequence is TGTGCCAGCAGCTTAATGGAGTCGAGGAATGAGCAGTTCTTC. Its translation: CASSLMESRNEQFF.

The genes are TRBV5-1 and TRBJ2-7; 7 bases align to TRBD1. This CDR3 has 14 residues. Germline lookup yields CDR1 SGHRS and CDR2 YFSETQ. The J segment lost 2 bases and the V segment lost 4 bases, leaving 6 bases of the junction unmatched. CDR3 coding DNA: TGCGCCAGCAGCCACCGACAGGGCGCCTACGAGCAGTACTTC. This codes for CASSHRQGAYEQYF. The variable domain in full, completed from reference TRBV5-1 and TRBJ2-7, reads KAGVTQTPRYLIKTRGQQVTLSCSPISGHRSVSWYQQTPGQGLQFLFEYFSETQRNKGNFPGRFSGRQFSNSRSEMNVSTLELGDSALYLCASSHRQGAYEQYFGPGTRLTVT.

V is TRBV9 and J is TRBJ2-7; D uncertain. Trimming left V 0 bases short and J 7 bases short, with 8 bases between. Germline V CDR1 and CDR2: SGDLS, YYNGEE. This CDR3 is built from 12 residues. The CDR3 nucleotides are TGTGCCAGCAGCGTAGGGGGTAATGAGCAGTACTTC. It specifies CASSVGGNEQYF.

V gene TRBV6-1 combines with J gene TRBJ1-1, with D possibly TRBD1 on 6 matching bases. V was cut by 3 bases and J by 7 bases, with 15 bases left in between. Germline CDR1 is MNHNS and CDR2 is SASEGT. The CDR3 is made up of 14 amino acids. The CDR3 reads CASSELGRDNEAFF. CDR3 DNA: TGTGCCAGCAGTGAGTTGGGGAGGGACAATGAAGCTTTCTTT.

The J gene is TRBJ1-1, the V gene TRBV7-9, with 8 bases fitting TRBD1. After removal of 5 bases from V and 4 bases from J, the junction contained 9 bases not matched to a gene. This CDR3 comprises 15 residues. Germline CDR1 is SEHNR and CDR2 is FQNEAQ (reference sequence). The CDR3 loop reads CASSPVTGGSTEAFF. The CDR3 nucleotides read TGTGCCAGCAGCCCGGTAACAGGGGGGAGCACTGAAGCTTTCTTT.

The J gene is TRBJ1-5, the V gene TRBV27, with no clear D. The V and J ends lost 6 bases and 0 bases respectively, with 9 bases between them. The germline V gene encodes CDR1 MNHEY and CDR2 SMNVEV (reference sequence). This CDR3 has 14 amino acids. For the CDR3, the DNA is TGTGCCAGCAGATCCATTTATAGCAATCAGCCCCAGCATTTT. It encodes CASRSIYSNQPQHF.

The chain recombines TRBV30 with TRBJ2-1; 7 bases align to TRBD1. The J segment lost 6 bases and the V segment lost 7 bases, leaving 9 bases of the junction unmatched. CDR1 and CDR2 from the germline V gene are GTSNPN and SVGIG (reference sequence). This CDR3 spans 13 amino acids. CDR3 coding DNA: TGTGCCTTAACAGGGGAAGGGGTCAATGAGCAGTTCTTC. Translating gives CALTGEGVNEQFF.

In its sample, this clone was seen once. The chain joins TRBV5-6 to TRBJ1-1; D perhaps matches TRBD1 (6 bases). Germline assignment: CDR1 SGHDT and CDR2 YYEEEE. The germline V and J ends were trimmed by 4 bases and 3 bases, with 16 bases remaining between them. The CDR3 is 15 amino acids. The CDR3 region has the DNA TGTGCCAGCAGCGACCCTACAGGGTCCGACACTGAAGCTTTCTTT. This encodes CASSDPTGSDTEAFF.

The chain links TRBV5-6 to TRBJ2-1, with 11 bases aligning to TRBD2. Trimming at V came to 1 base and at J to 7 bases, leaving 4 bases not matched to a gene. Germline V gene data show CDR1 as SGHDT and CDR2 as YYEEEE. The CDR3 loop spans 15 amino acids. Here the CDR3 reads CASSLILAGVNEQFF. In nucleotides, the CDR3 is TGTGCCAGCAGCTTGATACTAGCGGGAGTAAATGAGCAGTTCTTC.

The chain uses TRBV7-9 and TRBJ2-3, with 8 positions matching TRBD2. This CDR3 spans 17 amino acids. V lost 5 bases, J lost 0 bases, and 10 bases stayed unmatched. CDR1 is SEHNR, CDR2 FQNEAQ, per germline (reference sequence). Here the CDR3 DNA reads TGTGCCAGCAGCCCACCGGGACTAGGGATCAGCACAGATACGCAGTATTTT. Its protein product is CASSPPGLGISTDTQYF.

The rearrangement links TRBV29-1 to TRBJ2-1; TRBD2 matches 10 bases. J lost 4 bases, V lost 5 bases, and 8 bases had no gene match. This CDR3 is 15 amino acids long. Germline CDR1 is SQVTM and CDR2 is ANQGSEA. The CDR3 loop is CSVLVGTSVYNEQFF. Here the CDR3 DNA reads TGCAGCGTTCTGGTGGGGACTAGCGTTTACAATGAGCAGTTCTTC.

V usage is TRBV28 and J usage is TRBJ2-1, with 12 bases fitting TRBD1. After removal of 6 bases from V and 12 bases from J, the junction contained 9 bases not matched to a gene. Germline V gene sequence: CDR1 MDHEN, CDR2 SYDVKM. The CDR3 extends over 14 amino acids. Here the CDR3 reads CASSPGTGGPGQFF. Written as DNA, the CDR3 is TGTGCCAGCAGCCCCGGGACAGGGGGCCCAGGGCAGTTCTTC. Using reference TRBV28 and TRBJ2-1 for the parts outside the CDR3, the full variable domain is DVKVTQSSRYLVKRTGEKVFLECVQDMDHENMFWYRQDPGLGLRLIYFSYDVKMKEKGDIPEGYSVSREKKERFSLILESASTNQTSMYLCASSPGTGGPGQFFGPGTRLTVL.

The rearrangement uses TRBV27 and TRBJ2-7; weak D call: TRBD1 (5 bases). The length of the CDR3 is 14 residues. The V and J ends lost 3 bases and 2 bases respectively, with 11 bases between them. Germline V gene lookup returns CDR1 MNHEY and CDR2 SMNVEV (reference sequence). The CDR3 DNA follows: TGTGCCAGCAGTTTGAACAGGCATCCCTACGAGCAGTACTTC. Protein sequence: CASSLNRHPYEQYF.

The chain recombines TRBV7-2 with TRBJ2-7; no clear D gene. CDR1 and CDR2 (germline): SGHTA, FQGNSA. This CDR3 has 13 amino acids. The germline V and J ends were trimmed by 7 bases and 0 bases, with 10 bases remaining between them. The CDR3 DNA reads TGTGCCAGCAACATGACGGCCTCCTACGAGCAGTACTTC. Protein: CASNMTASYEQYF.

The chain links TRBV7-6 to TRBJ2-2; weak D call: TRBD2 (5 bases). CDR1 and CDR2 from the germline V gene are SGHVS and FNYEAQ. V was pared by 3 bases and J by 7 bases, with 6 bases between. The CDR3 is 12 amino acids. DNA of the CDR3: TGTGCCAGCAGCTTCGGAGGCGGGGAGCTGTTTTTT. Translation gives CASSFGGGELFF.

This sequence joins TRBV19 and TRBJ1-5; weak D call: TRBD1 (5 bases). The V gene's germline CDR1 is LNHDA and CDR2 SQIVND (reference sequence). V shed 3 bases and J shed 4 bases, with 10 bases lying between them. The CDR3 is 14 amino acids. The CDR3 protein is CASSIRQLNQPQHF. CDR3 in DNA: TGTGCCAGTAGTATCCGACAGCTAAATCAGCCCCAGCATTTT. Full variable domain (rest looked up from reference TRBV19 and TRBJ1-5): DGGITQSPKYLFRKEGQNVTLSCEQNLNHDAMYWYRQDPGQGLRLIYYSQIVNDFQKGDIAEGYSVSREKKESFPLTVTSAQKNPTAFYLCASSIRQLNQPQHFGDGTRLSIL.

This sequence joins TRBV7-2 and TRBJ2-1; 8 nucleotides match TRBD2. Per the germline V gene, CDR1 is SGHTA and CDR2 is FQGNSA. V was clipped by 2 bases and J by 6 bases; unmatched bases: 6. CDR3 length: 15 amino acids. Written as DNA, the CDR3 is TGTGCCAGCAGCTTAACGGGAGGGATGGGCAATGAGCAGTTCTTC. Its protein is CASSLTGGMGNEQFF.

The chain carries TRBV10-1 and TRBJ2-7; possible D gene TRBD1, 5 bases. This CDR3 comprises 14 residues. V was shortened by 0 bases and J by 2 bases, with 8 bases between the two germline ends. Germline V gene lookup returns CDR1 WNHNN and CDR2 SYGVQD (reference sequence). CDR3 loop: CASSESSGTYEQYF. CDR3 nucleotide sequence: TGCGCCAGCAGTGAGTCGTCAGGGACCTACGAGCAGTACTTC.